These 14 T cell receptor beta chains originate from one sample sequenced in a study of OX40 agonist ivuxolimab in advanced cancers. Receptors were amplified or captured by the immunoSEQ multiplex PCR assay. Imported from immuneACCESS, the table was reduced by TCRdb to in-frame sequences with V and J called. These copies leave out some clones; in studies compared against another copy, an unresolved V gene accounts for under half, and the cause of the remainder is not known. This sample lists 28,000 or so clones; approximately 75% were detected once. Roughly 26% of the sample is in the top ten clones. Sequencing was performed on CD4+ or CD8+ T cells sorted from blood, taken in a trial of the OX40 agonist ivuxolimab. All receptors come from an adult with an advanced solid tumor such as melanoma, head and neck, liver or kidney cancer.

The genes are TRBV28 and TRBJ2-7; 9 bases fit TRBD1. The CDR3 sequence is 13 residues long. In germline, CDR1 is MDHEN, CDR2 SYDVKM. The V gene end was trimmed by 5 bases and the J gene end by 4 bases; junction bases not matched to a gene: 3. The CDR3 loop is CASSPGTGYEQYF. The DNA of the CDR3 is TGTGCCAGCAGTCCCGGGACAGGGTACGAGCAGTACTTC.

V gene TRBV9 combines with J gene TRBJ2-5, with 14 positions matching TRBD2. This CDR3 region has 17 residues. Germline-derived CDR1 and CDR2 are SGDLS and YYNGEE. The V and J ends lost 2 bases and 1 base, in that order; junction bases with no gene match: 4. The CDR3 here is CASSVGTSGSGQETQYF. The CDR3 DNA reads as TGTGCCAGCAGCGTGGGGACTAGCGGGAGCGGCCAAGAGACCCAGTACTTC.

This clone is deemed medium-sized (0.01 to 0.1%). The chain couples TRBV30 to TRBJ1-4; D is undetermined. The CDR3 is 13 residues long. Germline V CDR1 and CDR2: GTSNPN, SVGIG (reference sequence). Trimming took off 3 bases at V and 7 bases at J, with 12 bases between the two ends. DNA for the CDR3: TGTGCCTGGAGCGACTCCCCGGGTGAAAAACTGTTTTTT. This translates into CAWSDSPGEKLFF.

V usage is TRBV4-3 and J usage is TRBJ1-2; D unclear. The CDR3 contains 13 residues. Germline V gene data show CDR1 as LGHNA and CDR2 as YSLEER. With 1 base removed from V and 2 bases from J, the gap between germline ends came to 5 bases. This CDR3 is CASSQGGNYGYTF. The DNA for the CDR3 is TGCGCCAGCAGCCAAGGAGGGAACTATGGCTACACCTTC.

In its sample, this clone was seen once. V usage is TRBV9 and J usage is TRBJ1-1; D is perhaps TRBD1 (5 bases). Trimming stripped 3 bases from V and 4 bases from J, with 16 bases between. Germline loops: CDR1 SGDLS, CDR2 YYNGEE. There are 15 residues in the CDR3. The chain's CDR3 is CASSEDGLRGTEAFF. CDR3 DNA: TGTGCCAGCAGCGAGGACGGGTTGAGGGGCACTGAAGCTTTCTTT.

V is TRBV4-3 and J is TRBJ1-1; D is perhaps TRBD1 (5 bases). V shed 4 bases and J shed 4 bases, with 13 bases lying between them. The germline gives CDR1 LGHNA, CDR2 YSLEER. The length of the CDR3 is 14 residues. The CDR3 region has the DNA TGCGCCAGCAGCCTTATGGGGACGGCCACTGAAGCTTTCTTT. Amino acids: CASSLMGTATEAFF.

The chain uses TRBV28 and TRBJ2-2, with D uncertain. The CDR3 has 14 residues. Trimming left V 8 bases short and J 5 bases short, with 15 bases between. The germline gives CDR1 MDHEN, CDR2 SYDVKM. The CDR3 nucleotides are TGTGCCAGCGCCCCCCCCTCCTGGACCGGGGAGCTGTTTTTT. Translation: CASAPPSWTGELFF.

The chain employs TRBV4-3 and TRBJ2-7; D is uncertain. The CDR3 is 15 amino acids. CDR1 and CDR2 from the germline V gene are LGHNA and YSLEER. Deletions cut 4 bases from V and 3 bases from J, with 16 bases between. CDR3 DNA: TGCGCCAGCAGCCCAAAGAGACGGAATTACTACGAGCAGTACTTC. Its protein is CASSPKRRNYYEQYF.

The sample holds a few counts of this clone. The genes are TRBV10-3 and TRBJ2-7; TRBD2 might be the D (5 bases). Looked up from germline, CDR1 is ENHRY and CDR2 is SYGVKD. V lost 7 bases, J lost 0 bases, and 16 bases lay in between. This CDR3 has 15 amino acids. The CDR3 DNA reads TGTGCCATCACCCGGACGGAGACTATCTCCTACGAGCAGTACTTC. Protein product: CAITRTETISYEQYF.

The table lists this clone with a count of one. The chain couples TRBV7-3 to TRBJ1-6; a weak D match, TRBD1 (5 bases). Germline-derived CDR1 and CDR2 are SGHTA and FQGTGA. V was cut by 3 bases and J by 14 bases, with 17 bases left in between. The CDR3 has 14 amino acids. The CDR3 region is CASSFRAADGTLHF. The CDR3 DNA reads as TGTGCCAGCAGCTTCAGGGCCGCCGATGGGACCCTCCACTTT.

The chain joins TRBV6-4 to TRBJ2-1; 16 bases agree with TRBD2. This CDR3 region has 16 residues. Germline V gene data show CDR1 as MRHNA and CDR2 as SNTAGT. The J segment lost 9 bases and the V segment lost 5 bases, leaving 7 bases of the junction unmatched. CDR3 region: CASSYSGTSGRGEQFF. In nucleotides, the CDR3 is TGTGCCAGCAGTTATAGCGGGACTAGCGGGAGGGGTGAGCAGTTCTTC.

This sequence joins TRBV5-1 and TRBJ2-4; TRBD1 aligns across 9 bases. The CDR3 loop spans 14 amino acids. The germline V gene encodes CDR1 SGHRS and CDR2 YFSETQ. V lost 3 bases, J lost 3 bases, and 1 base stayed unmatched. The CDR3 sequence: CASSSGQGKNIQYF. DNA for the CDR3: TGCGCCAGCAGCTCGGGACAGGGCAAAAACATTCAGTACTTC.

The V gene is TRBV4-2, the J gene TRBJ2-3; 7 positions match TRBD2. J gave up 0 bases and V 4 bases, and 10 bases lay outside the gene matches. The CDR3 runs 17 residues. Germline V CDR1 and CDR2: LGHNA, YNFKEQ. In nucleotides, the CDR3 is TGTGCCAGCAGCCTGGTCCCTACTAGCGCGAGCACAGATACGCAGTATTTT. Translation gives CASSLVPTSASTDTQYF.

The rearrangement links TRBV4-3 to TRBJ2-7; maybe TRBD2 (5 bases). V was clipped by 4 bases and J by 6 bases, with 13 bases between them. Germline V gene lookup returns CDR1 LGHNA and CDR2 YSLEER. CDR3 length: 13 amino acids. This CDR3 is CASSLASGSEQYF. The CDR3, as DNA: TGCGCCAGCAGCCTAGCGTCGGGGAGCGAGCAGTACTTC.